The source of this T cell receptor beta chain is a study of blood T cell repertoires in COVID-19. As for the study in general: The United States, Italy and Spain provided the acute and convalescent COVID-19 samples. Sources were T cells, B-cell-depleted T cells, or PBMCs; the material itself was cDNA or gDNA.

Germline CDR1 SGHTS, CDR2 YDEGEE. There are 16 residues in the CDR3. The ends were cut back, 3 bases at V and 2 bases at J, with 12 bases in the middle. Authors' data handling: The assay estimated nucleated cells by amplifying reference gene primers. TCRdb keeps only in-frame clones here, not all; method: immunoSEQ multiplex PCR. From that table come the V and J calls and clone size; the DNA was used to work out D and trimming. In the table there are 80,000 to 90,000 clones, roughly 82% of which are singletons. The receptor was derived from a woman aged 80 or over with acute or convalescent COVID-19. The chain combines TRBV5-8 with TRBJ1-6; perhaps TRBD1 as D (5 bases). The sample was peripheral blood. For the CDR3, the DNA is TGTGCCAGCAGCTCTGGGGCCGATACCTATAATTCACCCCTCCACTTT. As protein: CASSSGADTYNSPLHF. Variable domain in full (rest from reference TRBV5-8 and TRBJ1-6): EAGVTQSPTHLIKTRGQQATLRCSPISGHTSVYWYQQALGLGLQFLLWYDEGEERNRGNFPPRFSGRQFPNYSSELNVNALELEDSALYLCASSSGADTYNSPLHFGNGTRLTVT.